The 15 T cell receptor beta chains given below trace back to one sample, sequenced in a study of a mutant IDH1 vaccine in newly diagnosed glioma. These receptors' antigens are unknown. Time point defined: week 35, safety follow-up. A 20-mer mutant IDH1 peptide at 300 ug was injected subcutaneously with topical imiquimod. The data were produced by immunoSEQ multiplex PCR, yet TCRdb's version contains in-frame clones alone and is incomplete. The sample has more than 35,000 clones; 81% are singletons. Sequenced here: PBMCs, sampled from a glioma patient whose treatment included an IDH1 peptide vaccine. These receptors all come from a woman between 40 and 55 years old with glioma. Some clones in this sample may be carry-over from other donors' samples.

The chain couples TRBV5-1 to TRBJ2-7; 8 bases are a match to TRBD1. V lost 2 bases to trimming and J lost 5 bases; unmatched junction nucleotides: 15. This CDR3 spans 17 amino acids. Germline-derived CDR1 and CDR2 are SGHRS and YFSETQ. Here the CDR3 reads CASSLMNRGFGVDEQYF. CDR3 nucleotide sequence: TGCGCCAGCAGCTTAATGAACAGGGGGTTCGGCGTGGACGAGCAGTACTTC. Drawing the rest from reference TRBV5-1 and TRBJ2-7, the complete variable domain is KAGVTQTPRYLIKTRGQQVTLSCSPISGHRSVSWYQQTPGQGLQFLFEYFSETQRNKGNFPGRFSGRQFSNSRSEMNVSTLELGDSALYLCASSLMNRGFGVDEQYFGPGTRLTVT.

CDR3 nucleotides: TGTGCCAGCAGCCCCAGGACGGCGTACAATGAGCAGTTCTTC. Translating gives CASSPRTAYNEQFF. The chain carries TRBV11-2 and TRBJ2-1; D not resolved. This CDR3 has 14 amino acids. With 5 bases removed from V and 4 bases from J, the gap between germline ends came to 12 bases. CDR1 and CDR2 from the germline V gene are SGHAT and FQNNGV.

This chain uses TRBV5-4 with TRBJ1-2, with 7 bases aligning to TRBD1. Unmatched junction bases numbered 12, after V lost 3 bases and J lost 4 bases. The CDR3 is 16 amino acids. Germline V gene lookup returns CDR1 SGHNT and CDR2 YYREEE (reference sequence). The CDR3 protein is CASSSLSGTAIYGYTF. CDR3 DNA sequence: TGTGCCAGCAGCTCTCTGTCCGGGACAGCTATCTATGGCTACACCTTC.

This chain connects TRBV6-1 to TRBJ1-3, with D possibly TRBD1 on 5 matching bases. Looked up from germline, CDR1 is MNHNS and CDR2 is SASEGT. Trimming removed 2 bases at V and 0 bases at J, with 20 bases between. The CDR3 covers 19 residues. CDR3 amino acids: CASSESPFRETPSGNTIYF. CDR3 nucleotides: TGTGCCAGCAGTGAATCCCCTTTCAGGGAGACCCCCTCTGGAAACACCATATATTTT.

This chain connects TRBV6-1 to TRBJ1-5; 8 bases agree with TRBD1. CDR1 is MNHNS and CDR2 is SASEGT in the germline V gene. The CDR3 has 14 amino acids. With 4 bases clipped from V and 9 bases from J, the junction kept 8 bases outside the gene matches. The CDR3 nucleotides read TGTGCCAGCAGTGCCGGACAGGGCGGTCGGCCCCAGCATTTT. Translating gives CASSAGQGGRPQHF.

This clone was recorded only once. The chain joins TRBV6-5 to TRBJ2-6, with D possibly being TRBD2 (5 bases). This CDR3 region has 14 residues. Trimming stripped 6 bases from V and 0 bases from J, with 6 bases between. Germline V gives CDR1 MNHEY, CDR2 SVGAGI. CDR3 DNA sequence: TGTGCCAGCAGGGAGGCCTCTGGGGCCAACGTCCTGACTTTC. Its protein is CASREASGANVLTF.

The gene calls are TRBV5-5 and TRBJ1-1, with D possibly matching TRBD1 (6 bases). Trimming removed 3 bases from V and 1 base from J, with 13 bases in between. Germline V gene sequence: CDR1 SGHKS, CDR2 YYEKEE (reference sequence). This CDR3 is 15 amino acids long. The CDR3 is CASSWDGQSNTEAFF. CDR3 in DNA: TGTGCCAGCAGCTGGGACGGACAGTCGAACACTGAAGCTTTCTTT.

The chain carries TRBV5-4 and TRBJ1-5; D unclear. This CDR3 has 14 residues. Germline CDR1 and CDR2: SGHNT and YYREEE (reference sequence). The germline V and J ends were trimmed by 0 bases and 9 bases, with 13 bases remaining between them. The CDR3 loop is CASSLGPETLPQHF. CDR3 nucleotide sequence: TGTGCCAGCAGCTTGGGCCCGGAGACCCTGCCCCAGCATTTT.

The chain combines TRBV5-1 with TRBJ2-3; D not resolved. This CDR3 region has 11 residues. Germline values: CDR1 SGHRS, CDR2 YFSETQ. V dropped 2 bases and J dropped 5 bases, with 3 bases sitting between them. CDR3 nucleotides: TGCGCCAGCAGCTTTCTAGATACGCAGTATTTT. Protein: CASSFLDTQYF.

The rearrangement links TRBV27 to TRBJ2-7; possible D gene TRBD2, 5 bases. Germline V lookup: CDR1 MNHEY, CDR2 SMNVEV (reference sequence). The V end lost 3 bases, the J end lost 2 bases, and 11 bases lay between the germline ends. CDR3 length: 14 amino acids. The CDR3 nucleotides read TGTGCCAGCAGTTTCCGGAGCGGCGCCTACGAGCAGTACTTC. It codes for CASSFRSGAYEQYF.

This chain joins TRBV7-3 and TRBJ1-2; D is ambiguous. The V gene's germline CDR1 is SGHTA and CDR2 FQGTGA. Trimming removed 0 bases from V and 5 bases from J, with 16 bases in between. This CDR3 is 16 amino acids long. The CDR3 sequence: CASSLTPSPAGYGYTF. The CDR3 coding sequence is TGTGCCAGCAGCTTAACCCCCAGCCCCGCGGGATATGGCTACACCTTC.

This rearrangement joins TRBV7-8 to TRBJ1-6, with no clear D. CDR3 length: 13 amino acids. Germline assignment: CDR1 SGHVS and CDR2 FQNEAQ. V was pared by 7 bases and J by 0 bases, with 4 bases between. The CDR3 region has the DNA TGTGCCAGCACTGGCTCCTATAATTCACCCCTCCACTTT. It yields the protein CASTGSYNSPLHF.

The chain recombines TRBV7-2 with TRBJ2-6; the match to TRBD1 covers 7 bases. V lost 9 bases, J lost 0 bases, and 8 bases stayed unmatched. CDR1 SGHTA and CDR2 FQGNSA come from the germline V gene. This CDR3 has 16 residues. The CDR3 nucleotides are TGTGCCAGTCTGGACAGGCCCCTCTCTGGGGCCAACGTCCTGACTTTC. This gives the protein CASLDRPLSGANVLTF.

This clone occurred once. The chain employs TRBV28 and TRBJ2-7; 7 nucleotides agree with TRBD1. The ends lost 1 base at V and 4 bases at J; junction bases unmatched: 4. The CDR3 runs to 14 residues. Germline CDR1 MDHEN, CDR2 SYDVKM. The DNA for the CDR3 is TGTGCCAGCAGTTTATTCAGGACAGGATACGAGCAGTACTTC. Protein sequence: CASSLFRTGYEQYF.

This chain joins TRBV12-5 and TRBJ1-3; D remains unclear. Trimming took 2 bases from V and 2 from J, leaving 4 bases between them. Germline V gene sequence: CDR1 LGHNT, CDR2 FRNRAP. The CDR3 length is 13 residues. DNA for the CDR3: TGTGCTAGTGGTTTGAATCCTGGAAACACCATATATTTT. Residues: CASGLNPGNTIYF. The variable domain in full, with the rest retrieved from reference TRBV12-5 and TRBJ1-3, is DARVTQTPRHKVTEMGQEVTMRCQPILGHNTVFWYRQTMMQGLELLAYFRNRAPLDDSGMPKDRFSAEMPDATLATLKIQPSEPRDSAVYFCASGLNPGNTIYFGEGSWLTVV.